The entry below gives a single T cell receptor beta chain sequence along with its context. The source of the sample is a study of human T cells and chemical hapten exposure. The CDR3 is 18 residues long. Germline CDR1 is MNHEY and CDR2 is SVGAGI. V shed 0 bases and J 2 bases; nucleotides not matched to a gene: 10. TCRdb analysed the RACE reads with MiXCR anew, one entry per CDR3 protein. This table holds roughly 380,000 distinct CDR3 sequences, 4.5% to 5.5% found once. Sample time point: pre-sensitization, week 0. Treatment of the sample: therapeutic diphenylcyclopropenone sensitization with weekly scalp DPC.

This TCR was sampled from a woman between 45 and 60 years old with alopecia areata. Some clones in this sample may be carry-over from other donors' samples. The genes are TRBV6-5 and TRBJ2-3; TRBD2 matches 8 bases. Sequencing was performed on whole blood, taken in connection with sensitization to the hapten diphenylcyclopropenone (DPC). CDR3 coding DNA: TGTGCCAGCAGTTACTCGATCTCAGCGGGAGATAACACAGATACGCAGTATTTT. As protein: CASSYSISAGDNTDTQYF.